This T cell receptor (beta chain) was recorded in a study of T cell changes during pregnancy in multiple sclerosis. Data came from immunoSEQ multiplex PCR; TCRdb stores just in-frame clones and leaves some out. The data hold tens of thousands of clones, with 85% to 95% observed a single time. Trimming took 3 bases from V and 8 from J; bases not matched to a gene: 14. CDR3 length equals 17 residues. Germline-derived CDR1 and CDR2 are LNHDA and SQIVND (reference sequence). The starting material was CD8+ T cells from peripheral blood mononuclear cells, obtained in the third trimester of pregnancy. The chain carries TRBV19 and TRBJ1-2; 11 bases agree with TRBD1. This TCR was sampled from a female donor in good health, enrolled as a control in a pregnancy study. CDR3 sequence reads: CASSMSGQGVTIDGYTF. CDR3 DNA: TGTGCCAGTAGTATGTCGGGACAGGGGGTAACTATCGACGGCTACACCTTC. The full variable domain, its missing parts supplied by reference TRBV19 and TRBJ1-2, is DGGITQSPKYLFRKEGQNVTLSCEQNLNHDAMYWYRQDPGQGLRLIYYSQIVNDFQKGDIAEGYSVSREKKESFPLTVTSAQKNPTAFYLCASSMSGQGVTIDGYTFGSGTRLTVV.